This TCR beta chain emerged from a study of T cell repertoires in cytomegalovirus infection. Overall study: CMV infection and matching HLA type were both indicated by public TCR beta signatures. Study-level points and caveats: Totalled public TCR beta family frequency picked out people who carried CMV plus the relevant HLA.

The CDR3 runs to 14 residues. The V gene's germline CDR1 is MNHEY and CDR2 SVGEGT. Germline trimming cut 6 bases from V and 2 bases from J; bases unmatched to any gene: 3. Using its own MiXCR run on the reads, TCRdb lists one record per CDR3 protein. There are approximately 500,000 distinct CDR3 sequences in the sample; about 26% occur only once, and about 13% lies in the top ten. This clonotype appeared a few times. Antigen: not known. The receptor comes from a human donor in good health (CMV status not recorded). Some clones in this sample may be carry-over from other donors' samples. This rearrangement joins TRBV6-2 or TRBV6-3 to TRBJ2-1; 8 bases agree with TRBD2. The sequencing sample was made of PBMCs. The CDR3 spells CASRSGSAYNEQFF. CDR3 sequence (DNA): TGTGCCAGCAGAAGCGGGAGCGCCTACAATGAGCAGTTCTTC.